This entry lists 14 T cell receptor beta chains sequenced from one sample in a study of cytomegalovirus exposure and HLA in healthy donors. PCR primers comprised 60 Vbeta and 13 Jbeta primers. Measured with immunoSEQ multiplex PCR; TCRdb has only the in-frame clones, and not every one. This listing includes 80,000 to 100,000 clones. The material sequenced was PBMCs. These receptors were taken from a man over 45 in good health and CMV-seronegative.

The chain uses TRBV19 and TRBJ1-5; TRBD1 is a possible D gene (5 bases). Per the germline V gene, CDR1 is LNHDA and CDR2 is SQIVND (reference sequence). Trimming shortened V by 7 bases and J by 8 bases, and 18 bases separated the two germline ends. This CDR3 region has 14 residues. The CDR3 nucleotides read TGTGCCAGTACCCCGGGGGGGGATGTGGAGCCCCAGCATTTT. Its protein product is CASTPGGDVEPQHF.

V gene TRBV7-9 combines with J gene TRBJ2-1, with a possible D match to TRBD2 (6 bases). Germline values: CDR1 SEHNR, CDR2 FQNEAQ (reference sequence). The CDR3 loop spans 15 amino acids. Trimming stripped 8 bases from V and 0 bases from J, with 14 bases between. The CDR3 is CASAIGGSSYNEQFF. In nucleotides, the CDR3 is TGTGCCAGCGCGATTGGGGGGAGCTCCTACAATGAGCAGTTCTTC.

The chain joins TRBV27 to TRBJ2-7, with D tentatively TRBD1 (5 bases). The CDR3 is made up of 18 amino acids. With 6 bases removed from V and 3 bases from J, the gap between germline ends came to 27 bases. Germline V gene data show CDR1 as MNHEY and CDR2 as SMNVEV (reference sequence). CDR3 bases: TGTGCCAGCAGCCCGGGCAGGGATAGTTTAACCCCCTACTACGAGCAGTACTTC. Amino acids: CASSPGRDSLTPYYEQYF.

The V and J genes are TRBV6-6 and TRBJ2-7; the match to TRBD1 covers 7 bases. Germline V lookup: CDR1 MNHNY, CDR2 SVGAGI (reference sequence). V shed 0 bases and J 0 bases; nucleotides not matched to a gene: 5. CDR3 length: 16 amino acids. CDR3 sequence reads: CASSYSRGSSSYEQYF. CDR3 bases: TGTGCCAGCAGTTACTCCAGGGGGTCGAGCTCCTACGAGCAGTACTTC.

This chain connects TRBV18 to TRBJ2-1; maybe TRBD2 (7 bases). Germline V gene sequence: CDR1 KGHSH, CDR2 LQKENI. V dropped 5 bases and J dropped 9 bases, with 17 bases sitting between them. This CDR3 has 14 amino acids. This chain's CDR3 is CASSARGGSTEQFF. The CDR3 DNA is TGTGCCAGCTCAGCCAGGGGAGGGTCGACTGAGCAGTTCTTC.

CDR3 DNA sequence: TGTGCCAGCAGGGAGAGCGGGGGGGCCCAAGAGACCCAGTACTTC. Its protein is CASRESGGAQETQYF. The V and J genes are TRBV28 and TRBJ2-5; 10 nucleotides match TRBD2. Germline trimming cut 6 bases from V and 1 base from J; bases unmatched to any gene: 5. CDR1 MDHEN and CDR2 SYDVKM come from the germline V gene. The CDR3 spans 15 residues. The whole variable domain, filled in from reference TRBV28 and TRBJ2-5, reads DVKVTQSSRYLVKRTGEKVFLECVQDMDHENMFWYRQDPGLGLRLIYFSYDVKMKEKGDIPEGYSVSREKKERFSLILESASTNQTSMYLCASRESGGAQETQYFGPGTRLLVL.

The rearrangement uses TRBV7-2 and TRBJ1-5; 7 bases align to TRBD1. The V and J ends lost 5 bases and 7 bases, in that order; junction bases with no gene match: 5. The CDR3 runs to 13 residues. Germline CDR1 reads SGHTA; CDR2 reads FQGNSA. As DNA, the CDR3 is TGTGCCAGCAGCCCACAGGGGAACCAGCCCCAGCATTTT. Its protein is CASSPQGNQPQHF.

V usage is TRBV18 and J usage is TRBJ1-1, with 7 bases lining up with TRBD1. Looked up from germline, CDR1 is KGHSH and CDR2 is LQKENI. V was pared by 2 bases and J by 0 bases, with 3 bases of the junction left unmatched. The CDR3 covers 15 residues. The DNA for the CDR3 is TGTGCCAGCTCACCAACGACAGGGCTGAACACTGAAGCTTTCTTT. Amino acid sequence: CASSPTTGLNTEAFF. Looking up the rest from reference TRBV18 and TRBJ1-1 gives the full variable domain: NAGVMQNPRHLVRRRGQEARLRCSPMKGHSHVYWYRQLPEEGLKFMVYLQKENIIDESGMPKERFSAEFPKEGPSILRIQQVVRGDSAAYFCASSPTTGLNTEAFFGQGTRLTVV.

The V and J genes are TRBV2 and TRBJ1-2; D ambiguous. Germline V gene lookup returns CDR1 SNHLY and CDR2 FYNNEI. CDR3 length equals 11 residues. Trimming cost V 8 bases and J 4 bases, with 8 bases left between them. DNA for the CDR3: TGTGCCAGCGCCAGAAGCTATGGCTACACCTTC. It codes for CASARSYGYTF.

With respect to this clone: Other DNA sequences in the sample encode the same CDR3. The chain couples TRBV7-9 to TRBJ2-5; 7 bases are a match to TRBD1. V was clipped by 5 bases and J by 1 base; unmatched bases: 10. This CDR3 is 16 amino acids long. CDR1 SEHNR and CDR2 FQNEAQ come from the germline V gene (reference sequence). CDR3: CASSLGQSPGQETQYF. Written as DNA, the CDR3 is TGTGCCAGCAGCCTGGGACAGTCCCCCGGCCAAGAGACCCAGTACTTC.

The chain employs TRBV11-3 and TRBJ1-5; D call uncertain. V lost 2 bases and J lost 1, with 9 bases in between. The CDR3 covers 15 residues. Germline loops: CDR1 SGHNT, CDR2 YENEEA. CDR3 nucleotides: TGTGCCAGCAGCTTACCGAGGCGAAGCAATCAGCCCCAGCATTTT. It encodes CASSLPRRSNQPQHF. Combining the CDR3 with reference TRBV11-3 and TRBJ1-5 gives the whole variable domain EAGVVQSPRYKIIEKKQPVAFWCNPISGHNTLYWYLQNLGQGPELLIRYENEEAVDDSQLPKDRFSAERLKGVDSTLKIQPAELGDSAVYLCASSLPRRSNQPQHFGDGTRLSIL.

The rearrangement links TRBV7-2 to TRBJ2-3, with D uncertain. Germline CDR1 and CDR2: SGHTA and FQGNSA. Trimming pared 5 bases from V and 5 bases from J, leaving 11 bases between. The CDR3 runs 13 residues. The DNA for the CDR3 is TGTGCCAGCAGCGGTAGTAGATTAGATACGCAGTATTTT. Translating gives CASSGSRLDTQYF.

This chain uses TRBV18 with TRBJ1-1, with D perhaps TRBD1 (5 bases). Germline assignment: CDR1 KGHSH and CDR2 LQKENI. Between the trimmed V and J ends, which lost 5 bases and 1 base, there was a span of 11 bases. The CDR3 sequence is 14 residues long. The CDR3 DNA reads TGTGCCAGCTCATCCACCAGGGAGAACACTGAAGCTTTCTTT. As protein: CASSSTRENTEAFF.

This sequence joins TRBV9 and TRBJ2-7, with D maybe TRBD1 (6 bases). V lost 0 bases and J lost 1, with 14 bases in between. The CDR3 loop spans 16 amino acids. Germline V lookup: CDR1 SGDLS, CDR2 YYNGEE. In DNA form, the CDR3 reads TGTGCCAGCAGCGTAGCTCCCGGGACACATTCCTACGAGCAGTACTTC. Translating it yields CASSVAPGTHSYEQYF.